This TCR beta chain was profiled in a study of T cells after yellow fever vaccination. Study at large: Fractions of limited cellularity were prepared by means of SMART-Seq v4 Ultra Low Input.

One entry per CDR3 protein results from TCRdb running MiXCR on the 5' RACE reads. Among under 200,000 distinct CDR3 sequences listed, about 11% were seen once. V was cut by 1 base and J by 0 bases, with 12 bases left in between. Germline lookup yields CDR1 MDHEN and CDR2 SYDVKM. The CDR3 sequence is 17 residues long. Sample: CD8+ T cells sorted from PBMCs, taken 15 days after the yellow fever booster vaccination. The TCR was taken from a young man who received the YFV17D yellow fever vaccine. V gene TRBV28 combines with J gene TRBJ2-2; D remains unclear. The CDR3 region is CASSLYLPGPNTGELFF. Here the CDR3 DNA reads TGTGCCAGCAGTTTATACCTTCCCGGCCCGAACACCGGGGAGCTGTTTTTT.